The 3 T cell receptor beta chains below all came from one sample that was sequenced in a study of shared clonotypes between healthy human individuals. Data came from immunoSEQ multiplex PCR; TCRdb stores just in-frame clones and leaves some out. This table holds some 2.4 million clones, more than 85% found once. What was sequenced was naive CD4+ T cells from PBMCs. This sample's subset: CD45RA+ positively selected. These TCRs come from a man aged 18 to 35 in good health. Some clones in this sample may be carry-over from other donors' samples.

The rearrangement uses TRBV5-1 and TRBJ2-7, with D perhaps TRBD2 (6 bases). V shed 4 bases and J shed 2 bases, with 13 bases lying between them. Germline CDR1 is SGHRS and CDR2 is YFSETQ. The CDR3 covers 14 residues. The CDR3 nucleotides read TGCGCCAGCAGCGAGGTAGCGGAACCCTACGAGCAGTACTTC. Its translation: CASSEVAEPYEQYF.

CDR3 sequence reads: CASSPQGSTDTQYF. The CDR3 nucleotides are TGTGCCAGCAGCCCGCAGGGGTCCACAGATACGCAGTATTTT. The rearrangement uses TRBV7-6 and TRBJ2-3; D might be TRBD1 (6 bases). Germline V gene lookup returns CDR1 SGHVS and CDR2 FNYEAQ. V was shortened by 5 bases and J by 2 bases, with 11 bases between the two germline ends. The CDR3 sequence is 14 residues long.

This clone was found once. The chain uses TRBV6-5 and TRBJ1-1; D perhaps matches TRBD1 (5 bases). V was pared by 5 bases and J by 4 bases, with 14 bases between. The length of the CDR3 is 14 residues. Germline values: CDR1 MNHEY, CDR2 SVGAGI. The CDR3 reads CASSLVGTGTEAFF. The CDR3, as DNA: TGTGCCAGCAGTCTAGTGGGTACAGGCACTGAAGCTTTCTTT.